What follows are 3 T cell receptor beta chains derived from one specimen sequenced in a study of blood T cell repertoires in COVID-19. Sequencing used immunoSEQ multiplex PCR; TCRdb keeps in-frame clones, though not all of them. The sample shows 280,000 or so clones, roughly 87% of them seen only once. The sample was peripheral blood. The receptors stem from a human donor in a cohort sampled during active COVID-19.

CDR3 DNA sequence: TGTGCCAGTAGATTCGGACAGATATCCACCGGGGAGCTGTTTTTT. This codes for CASRFGQISTGELFF. The chain uses TRBV19 and TRBJ2-2; D might be TRBD1 (6 bases). The CDR3 contains 15 residues. Looked up from germline, CDR1 is LNHDA and CDR2 is SQIVND (reference sequence). The germline V and J ends were trimmed by 6 bases and 4 bases, with 15 bases remaining between them.

This chain connects TRBV12-5 to TRBJ2-3, with D possibly matching TRBD2 (7 bases). The CDR3 has 12 residues. V lost 1 base to trimming and J lost 9 bases, with 8 bases between them. Germline CDR1 LGHNT, CDR2 FRNRAP. CDR3 nucleotide sequence: TGTGCTAGTGGTTTGGGGGGGGGCACGCAGTATTTT. This gives the protein CASGLGGGTQYF.

The CDR3 DNA is TGTGCCAGCAGTTACGAGACAGATACGCAGTATTTT. This gives the protein CASSYETDTQYF. V usage is TRBV6-6 and J usage is TRBJ2-3, with D hard to call. Trimming took 2 bases from V and 3 from J, leaving 3 bases between them. CDR3 size: 12 residues. Per germline, CDR1 MNHNY and CDR2 SVGAGI (reference sequence).